A selection of T cell receptor beta chains follows, all from one sample in a study of human T cells and chemical hapten exposure. MiXCR, applied by TCRdb to the RACE reads, yields one record per CDR3 protein. The sample records roughly 120,000 distinct CDR3 sequences, about an eighth being singletons. The sequences come from whole blood, collected in connection with sensitization to the hapten diphenylcyclopropenone (DPC). The receptor set was obtained from a woman aged 45-65 years with alopecia areata. Some clones in this sample may be carry-over from other donors' samples. Both conserved end residues are trimmed from each CDR3. Fields, in order: V gene, CDR3 length, D gene, J gene, CDR3 protein. A D gene is named only where the DNA matches it firmly.

TRBV6-5,13,.,TRBJ2-1,ASNSGPSSYNEQF
TRBV4-1,11,.,TRBJ2-1,ASSQDRDNEQF
TRBV28,14,.,TRBJ1-1,ASSWTPGGINTEAF
TRBV14,9,.,TRBJ1-1,ASSAHTEAF
TRBV11-2,10,.,TRBJ2-1,ASSPTGAEQF
TRBV27,15,TRBD2,TRBJ2-7,ASSSAGTRRFGYEQY
TRBV5-1,14,TRBD1,TRBJ2-6,ASSLGGWSGANVLT
TRBV7-2,13,.,TRBJ1-5,ASSLVYNSNQPQH
TRBV2,10,.,TRBJ2-1,ASGGTGNEQF
TRBV29-1,11,.,TRBJ1-2,SVERPGGRGYT
TRBV7-2,14,TRBD2,TRBJ2-7,ASSYNPTSGRREQY
TRBV7-2,13,TRBD2,TRBJ2-2,ASSFGLVNTGELF
TRBV6-2/TRBV6-3,10,.,TRBJ1-1,ASRQGPTEAF
TRBV12-3/TRBV12-4,12,.,TRBJ1-2,ASNPERMTYGYT
TRBV12-3/TRBV12-4,11,.,TRBJ2-2,ASIFSDTGELF
TRBV28,14,TRBD1,TRBJ1-5,ASSLLGRGLNQPQH